This entry features one T cell receptor (beta chain) sequence. Its cognate antigen is unknown. One end of the junction varies from germline; a read error may be responsible. These data belong to a study of blood T cells in healthy people across ages. At least 5.5 micrograms of total RNA were extracted per sample. There are 15 residues in the CDR3. CDR1 is SGHTA, CDR2 FQGNSA, per germline. Study conclusions and caveats: No conclusive comparison of naive versus antigen-experienced cells was possible with unsorted PBMCs. The donors' CMV status was not determined, possibly confounding changes in expanded clonotypes. Both naive CD4+ cell counts and diversity were greater in long-lived donors than in aged donors.

Through a sample-barcoded 5' primer and a J-beta primer mix, a second PCR was run for roughly 7 to 11 cycles. TCRdb reprocessed the 5' RACE reads via MiXCR and lists one record per CDR3 protein. Among roughly 680,000 distinct CDR3 sequences listed, 52% were seen once. The sequenced material came from blood. The rearrangement uses TRBV7-2 and TRBJ1-3; weak D call: TRBD1 (6 bases). The clonotype was recovered from a woman aged 80 or older in good health. The CDR3 loop is CASSLQGISGDTIYF. The CDR3 DNA is TGTGCCAGCAGCTTACAGGGGATCTCTGGAGACACCATATATTTT.